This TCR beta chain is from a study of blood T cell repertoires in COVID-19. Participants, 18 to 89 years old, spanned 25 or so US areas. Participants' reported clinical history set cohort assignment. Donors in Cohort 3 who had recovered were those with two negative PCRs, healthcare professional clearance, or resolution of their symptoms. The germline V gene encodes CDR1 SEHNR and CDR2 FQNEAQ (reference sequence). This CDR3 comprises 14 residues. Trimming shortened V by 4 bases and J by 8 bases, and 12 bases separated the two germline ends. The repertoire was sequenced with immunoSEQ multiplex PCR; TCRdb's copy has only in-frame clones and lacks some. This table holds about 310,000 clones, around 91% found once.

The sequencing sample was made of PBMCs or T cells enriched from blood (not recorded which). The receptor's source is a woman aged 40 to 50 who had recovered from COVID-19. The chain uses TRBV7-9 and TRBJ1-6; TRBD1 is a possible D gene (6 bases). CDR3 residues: CASSWTSGDSPLHF. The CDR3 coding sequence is TGTGCCAGCAGCTGGACATCAGGGGATTCACCCCTCCACTTT.